Below are 17 T cell receptor beta chains sequenced from a single sample in a study of breast tumors, draining lymph nodes, adjacent tissues. TCRdb redid the calling of the multiplex PCR reads with MiXCR, one entry per CDR3 protein. The repertoire consists of about 21,000 distinct CDR3 sequences, with 50% occurring once and the leading ten covering 7.8%. The sequenced sample consisted of breast tumor tissue. Source of these receptors: a female donor with breast cancer. Some clones in this sample may be carry-over from other donors' samples.

The rearrangement uses TRBV20-1 and TRBJ2-1; possibly TRBD1 or TRBD2 for D (5 bases each). The V end was cut by 1 base, the J end by 10 bases, with 17 bases between. CDR3 size: 14 residues. From germline, CDR1 is DFQATT and CDR2 SNEGSKA (reference sequence). CDR3 bases: TGCAGTGCTAGAGTGGGACGAGGGGTCAACGAGCAGTTCTTC. It encodes CSARVGRGVNEQFF.

This clonotype was counted at least ten times. This may stem from a read error, because a much larger clone lies one nucleotide away. This sequence joins TRBV6-2 or TRBV6-3 and TRBJ2-7, with TRBD1 identical over 8 bases. This CDR3 spans 14 amino acids. CDR1 and CDR2 (germline): MNHEY, SVGEGT. Unmatched junction bases numbered 7, after V lost 5 bases and J lost 4 bases. Written as DNA, the CDR3 is TGTGCCAGCAGTCGAAGGACAGGGCTATACGAGCAGTACTTC. Protein product: CASSRRTGLYEQYF.

V gene TRBV2 combines with J gene TRBJ1-2; 8 nucleotides line up with TRBD1. The CDR3 has 13 amino acids. The V segment lost 6 bases and the J segment 3 bases; nucleotides outside the gene matches: 3. Germline CDR1 and CDR2: SNHLY and FYNNEI. The CDR3 is CASRTGEDYGYTF. The CDR3 DNA follows: TGTGCCAGCAGGACAGGGGAAGACTATGGCTACACCTTC.

This clonotype was counted ten times or more. CDR3 nucleotides: TGTGCCAGCAGCCACCGATCGAGTCCGGGAGCCTACGAGCAGTACTTC. This codes for CASSHRSSPGAYEQYF. V is TRBV4-2 and J is TRBJ2-7, with D perhaps TRBD2 (6 bases). Germline loops: CDR1 LGHNA, CDR2 YNFKEQ. The CDR3 length is 16 residues. The V gene lost 3 bases and the J gene lost 2 bases, with 17 bases spanning the gap.

This rearrangement joins TRBV14 to TRBJ2-7, with D unclear. There are 14 residues in the CDR3. Trimming took 0 bases from V and 3 from J, leaving 9 bases between them. In germline, CDR1 is SGHDN, CDR2 FVKESK. The CDR3 region is CASSQDPPNYEQYF. The CDR3 DNA sequence: TGTGCCAGCAGCCAAGATCCGCCTAACTACGAGCAGTACTTC.

This clonotype occurred many times. The rearrangement links TRBV11-2 to TRBJ1-3, with a tentative D call TRBD1 (5 bases). Trimming took 7 bases from V and 1 from J, leaving 8 bases between them. The CDR3 sequence is 13 residues long. Germline CDR1 SGHAT, CDR2 FQNNGV. CDR3 nucleotides: TGTGCCAGCAACGGGGGGTCTGGAAACACCATATATTTT. It specifies CASNGGSGNTIYF.

In the case of this clonotype: The junction shows a germline mismatch at one end, possibly a read error. The chain joins TRBV7-9 to TRBJ2-1; TRBD2 agrees at 9 bases. Germline CDR1 is SEHNR and CDR2 is FQNEAQ (reference sequence). This CDR3 is built from 16 residues. CDR3 coding DNA: TGCGCCAGCAGCGACGGACGGGGTAGCGGGAGCGATGAGCAGTTCTTC. Translation: CASSDGRGSGSDEQFF.

This clonotype has only a few counts. Because the CDR3's place on the DNA is in doubt, the DNA is left out and the CDR3 is given as listed by TCRdb. The chain links TRBV7-3 to TRBJ2-5; the table names TRBD1, a call not compared with the DNA. Germline V gene lookup returns CDR1 SGHTA and CDR2 FQGTGA. The CDR3 spans 20 amino acids, including both terminal residues. Here the CDR3 reads CASSFYICSARAASQETQYF.

This clonotype has a single count. The chain combines TRBV30 with TRBJ2-3; possible D gene TRBD2, 6 bases. V shed 0 bases and J shed 4 bases, with 17 bases lying between them. The CDR3 loop spans 16 amino acids. Germline CDR1 and CDR2: GTSNPN and SVGIG (reference sequence). The CDR3 region has the DNA TGTGCCTGGAGTGTACTGGCGGGAAGGGGCTCAGATACGCAGTATTTT. This codes for CAWSVLAGRGSDTQYF.

The CDR3 sequence: CASSLGGQAGDEQYF. CDR3 nucleotide sequence: TGTGCCAGCAGCTTAGGAGGACAGGCCGGTGACGAGCAGTACTTC. The J gene is TRBJ2-7, the V gene TRBV11-2; TRBD1 agrees at 7 bases. The germline gives CDR1 SGHAT, CDR2 FQNNGV. The trim removed 1 base at V and 5 bases at J, leaving 8 bases unmatched. CDR3 length equals 15 residues. Based on the CDR3 plus reference TRBV11-2 and TRBJ2-7, the full variable domain is EAGVAQSPRYKIIEKRQSVAFWCNPISGHATLYWYQQILGQGPKLLIQFQNNGVVDDSQLPKDRFSAERLKGVDSTLKIQPAKLEDSAVYLCASSLGGQAGDEQYFGPGTRLTVT.

J is TRBJ2-3 and V is TRBV15; 7 nucleotides line up with TRBD2. CDR1 and CDR2 (germline): LNHNV, YYDKDF (reference sequence). Trimming cost V 6 bases and J 7 bases; bases outside gene matches: 10. CDR3 length equals 14 residues. The CDR3 nucleotides read TGTGCCACCAGGAAGCGGGGTAGAACACATACGCAGTATTTT. Encoded protein: CATRKRGRTHTQYF.

A remark on this clonotype: This clone may be a read error of a much larger clone one base away. No conserved phenylalanine or tryptophan is present at the end of the CDR3, so a read error is the likely explanation. The genes are TRBV9 and TRBJ2-7; D is perhaps TRBD1 (5 bases). The CDR3 consists of 13 residues. V was pared by 0 bases and J by 5 bases, with 9 bases between. Germline V gene sequence: CDR1 SGDLS, CDR2 YYNGEE. The CDR3 loop is CASSVGQFNEQYS. The DNA for the CDR3 is TGTGCCAGCAGCGTAGGACAGTTCAACGAGCAGTACTCC.

This clonotype was seen more than once but under ten times. The rearrangement uses TRBV24-1 and TRBJ1-2, with D uncertain. Trimming left V 6 bases short and J 2 bases short, with 9 bases between. Germline V lookup: CDR1 KGHDR, CDR2 SFDVKD. The CDR3 length is 13 residues. CDR3 DNA sequence: TGTGCCACCAGTACCGACGGAAACTATGGCTACACCTTC. It yields the protein CATSTDGNYGYTF.

This clonotype was picked up many times. The V gene is TRBV6-2 or TRBV6-3, the J gene TRBJ2-3; no reliable D call. From germline, CDR1 is MNHEY and CDR2 SVGEGT. The CDR3 loop spans 11 amino acids. Trimming stripped 7 bases from V and 7 bases from J, with 9 bases between. CDR3 sequence (DNA): TGTGCCAGCACCCACGGAAATACGCAGTATTTT. This sequence encodes CASTHGNTQYF.

This clonotype counts as large. This sequence joins TRBV5-8 and TRBJ2-2; 7 bases line up with TRBD2. CDR3 length equals 14 residues. The V and J ends lost 4 bases and 7 bases, in that order; junction bases with no gene match: 7. Germline values: CDR1 SGHTS, CDR2 YDEGEE. The DNA for the CDR3 is TGTGCCAGCAGCCCTGGACTAGAGATCGGGGAGCTGTTTTTT. The encoded protein is CASSPGLEIGELFF.

This clonotype showed up many times. The J gene is TRBJ2-3, the V gene TRBV2; 10 bases map to TRBD2. V shed 5 bases, J shed 2 bases, and the junction held 10 bases outside the gene matches. Germline loops: CDR1 SNHLY, CDR2 FYNNEI. CDR3 length: 17 residues. CDR3 nucleotides: TGTGCCAGCAGTTCCCGTGCTAGCGGGGGAAACACAGATACGCAGTATTTT. This translates into CASSSRASGGNTDTQYF.

This clonotype was detected many times. Just one base apart from a much larger clone, this may be a read error. The chain recombines TRBV20-1 with TRBJ2-7, with D tentatively TRBD1 (6 bases). The V gene's germline CDR1 is DFQATT and CDR2 SNEGSKA (reference sequence). Between the trimmed V and J ends, which lost 8 bases and 6 bases, there was a span of 23 bases. This CDR3 has 14 residues. CDR3 loop: CSTYRDRAASEQYF. The CDR3, as DNA: TGCAGTACCTACAGGGATCGGGCCGCCTCCGAGCAGTACTTC.